The clone carrying this T cell receptor beta chain has a handful of counts. This sample stems from a study of CD8+ T cells in alopecia areata. Germline V gene sequence: CDR1 SGHRS, CDR2 YFSETQ. Trimming cost V 5 bases and J 5 bases; bases outside gene matches: 12. The CDR3 has 16 amino acids. The sample's treatment: oral pan-JAK inhibitor, 5-10 mg twice daily. Extracted RNA was reverse transcribed into cDNA, the sequencing template. This table comes from immunoSEQ multiplex PCR, and its TCRdb copy is limited to in-frame clones, with some not included. This sample has tens of thousands of clones, with around 70% found just once.

Sequencing used CD8+ T cells sorted from blood, obtained at approximately week 42, from a patient treated with tofacitinib. The TCR originated in a human donor with alopecia areata. This chain uses TRBV5-1 with TRBJ2-3; TRBD1 matches at 9 bases. Here the CDR3 DNA reads TGCGCCAGCAGTTCATTACAGGGGGCAGATAGAGATACGCAGTATTTT. This codes for CASSSLQGADRDTQYF.